This T cell receptor beta chain was documented in a study of blood T cell repertoires in COVID-19. The method was immunoSEQ multiplex PCR; TCRdb's version includes in-frame clones alone and lacks a portion of them. The table lists roughly 160,000 clones, roughly 80% of them singletons. The germline CDR1 and CDR2 sequences are SNHLY and FYNNEI. Deletions cut 5 bases from V and 6 bases from J, with 21 bases between. This CDR3 has 16 residues. This receptor was identified in a woman aged 40 to 55 with acute COVID-19. Sequenced input: PBMCs or T cells enriched from blood (not recorded which). J is TRBJ2-3 and V is TRBV2, with a possible D match to TRBD2 (6 bases). CDR3 nucleotide sequence: TGTGCCAGCAGTTGGACAACTATAGCGGCAGGGGATACGCAGTATTTT. Translating it yields CASSWTTIAAGDTQYF.